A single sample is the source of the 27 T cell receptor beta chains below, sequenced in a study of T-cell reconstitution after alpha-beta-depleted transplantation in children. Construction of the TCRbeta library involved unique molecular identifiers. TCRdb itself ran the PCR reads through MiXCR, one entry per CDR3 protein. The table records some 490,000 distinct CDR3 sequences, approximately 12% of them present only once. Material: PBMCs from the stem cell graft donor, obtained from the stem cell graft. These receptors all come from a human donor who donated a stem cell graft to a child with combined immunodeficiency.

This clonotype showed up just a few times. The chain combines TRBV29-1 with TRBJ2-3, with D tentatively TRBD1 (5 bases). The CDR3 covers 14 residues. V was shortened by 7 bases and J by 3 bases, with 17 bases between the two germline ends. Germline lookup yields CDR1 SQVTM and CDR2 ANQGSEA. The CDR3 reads CSAHPGPATDTQYF. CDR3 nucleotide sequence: TGCAGCGCGCATCCAGGGCCGGCAACAGATACGCAGTATTTT.

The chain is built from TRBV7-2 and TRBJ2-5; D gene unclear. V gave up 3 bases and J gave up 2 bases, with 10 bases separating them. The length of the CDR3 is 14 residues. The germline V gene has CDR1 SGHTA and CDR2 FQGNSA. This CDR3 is CASSLFLQQETQYF. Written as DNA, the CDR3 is TGTGCCAGCAGCTTGTTCCTGCAACAAGAGACCCAGTACTTC. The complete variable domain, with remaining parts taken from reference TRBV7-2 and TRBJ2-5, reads GAGVSQSPSNKVTEKGKDVELRCDPISGHTALYWYRQSLGQGLEFLIYFQGNSAPDKSGLPSDRFSAERTGGSVSTLTIQRTQQEDSAVYLCASSLFLQQETQYFGPGTRLLVL.

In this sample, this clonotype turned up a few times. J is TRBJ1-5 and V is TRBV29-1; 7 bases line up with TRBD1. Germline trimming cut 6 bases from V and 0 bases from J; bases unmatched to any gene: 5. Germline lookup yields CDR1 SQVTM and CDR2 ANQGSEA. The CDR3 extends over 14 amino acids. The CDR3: CSVAGGGSNQPQHF. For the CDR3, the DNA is TGCAGCGTCGCAGGGGGGGGTAGCAATCAGCCCCAGCATTTT.

The CDR3 protein is CASSVSGRLEETQYF. The CDR3 DNA follows: TGTGCCAGCAGCGTATCGGGCAGGCTAGAAGAGACCCAGTACTTC. The J gene is TRBJ2-5, the V gene TRBV9; D is unresolved. From germline, CDR1 is SGDLS and CDR2 YYNGEE. Between the trimmed V and J ends, which lost 1 base and 3 bases, there was a span of 13 bases. The CDR3 is 15 residues long.

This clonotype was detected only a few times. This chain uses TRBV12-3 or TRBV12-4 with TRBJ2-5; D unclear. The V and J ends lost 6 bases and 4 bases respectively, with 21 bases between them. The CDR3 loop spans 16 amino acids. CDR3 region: CASSSPEERWPETQYF. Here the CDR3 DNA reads TGTGCCAGCAGCTCCCCCGAGGAGAGGTGGCCAGAGACCCAGTACTTC.

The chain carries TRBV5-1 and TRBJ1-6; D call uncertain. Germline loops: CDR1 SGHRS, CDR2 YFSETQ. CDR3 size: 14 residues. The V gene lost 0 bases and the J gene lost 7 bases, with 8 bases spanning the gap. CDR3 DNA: TGCGCCAGCAGCTTGGATCAGGTGAATTCACCCCTCCACTTT. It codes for CASSLDQVNSPLHF.

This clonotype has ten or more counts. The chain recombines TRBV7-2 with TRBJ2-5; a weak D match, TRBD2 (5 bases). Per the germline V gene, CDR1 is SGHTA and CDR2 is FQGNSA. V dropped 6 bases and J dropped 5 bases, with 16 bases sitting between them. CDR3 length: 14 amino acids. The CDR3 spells CASSLDFTRETQYF. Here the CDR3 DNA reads TGTGCCAGCAGTTTGGACTTTACCCGGGAGACCCAGTACTTC.

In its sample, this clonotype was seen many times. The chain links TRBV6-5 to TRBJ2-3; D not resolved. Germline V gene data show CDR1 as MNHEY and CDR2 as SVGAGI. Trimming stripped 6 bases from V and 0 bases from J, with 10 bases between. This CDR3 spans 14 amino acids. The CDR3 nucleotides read TGTGCCAGCAGCAGTCAGGCTAGCACAGATACGCAGTATTTT. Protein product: CASSSQASTDTQYF.

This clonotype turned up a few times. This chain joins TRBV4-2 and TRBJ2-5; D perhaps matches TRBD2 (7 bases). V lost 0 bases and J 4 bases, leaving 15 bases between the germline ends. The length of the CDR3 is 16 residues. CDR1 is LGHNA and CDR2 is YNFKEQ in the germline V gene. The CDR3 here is CASSQEGGGALETQYF. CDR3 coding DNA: TGTGCCAGCAGCCAAGAAGGGGGGGGGGCTTTAGAGACCCAGTACTTC.

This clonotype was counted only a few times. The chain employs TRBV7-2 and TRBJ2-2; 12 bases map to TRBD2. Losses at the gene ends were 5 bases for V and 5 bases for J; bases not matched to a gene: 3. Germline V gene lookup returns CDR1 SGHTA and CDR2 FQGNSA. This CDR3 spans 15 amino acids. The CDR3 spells CASSRGLAGTGELFF. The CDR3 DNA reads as TGTGCCAGCAGCCGAGGACTAGCGGGGACCGGGGAGCTGTTTTTT.

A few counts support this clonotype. The CDR3 is CASSSGLRGANEQFF. In DNA form, the CDR3 reads TGTGCCAGCAGTAGTGGACTGAGAGGGGCCAATGAGCAGTTCTTC. The V call is TRBV12-3 or TRBV12-4, the J call TRBJ2-1; perhaps D is TRBD1 or TRBD2 (5 bases each). V lost 5 bases and J lost 6, with 17 bases in between. CDR3 size: 15 residues.

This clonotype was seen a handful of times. CDR3 DNA sequence: TGTGCCAGCAGCCCCAGGGTCGGGACCCGGGGCCCACACAGAAACATTCAGTACTTC. This translates into CASSPRVGTRGPHRNIQYF. The chain couples TRBV7-8 to TRBJ2-4; D assignment may be TRBD1 or TRBD2 (5 bases each). Looked up from germline, CDR1 is SGHVS and CDR2 is FQNEAQ. Trimming took off 5 bases at V and 6 bases at J, with 29 bases between the two ends. CDR3 size: 19 residues.

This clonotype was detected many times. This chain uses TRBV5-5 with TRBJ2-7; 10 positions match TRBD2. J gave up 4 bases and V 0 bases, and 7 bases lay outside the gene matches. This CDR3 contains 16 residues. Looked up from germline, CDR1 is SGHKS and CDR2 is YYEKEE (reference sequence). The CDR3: CASSLGVGGLAYEQYF. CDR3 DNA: TGTGCCAGCAGCTTGGGTGTAGGGGGACTAGCGTACGAGCAGTACTTC.

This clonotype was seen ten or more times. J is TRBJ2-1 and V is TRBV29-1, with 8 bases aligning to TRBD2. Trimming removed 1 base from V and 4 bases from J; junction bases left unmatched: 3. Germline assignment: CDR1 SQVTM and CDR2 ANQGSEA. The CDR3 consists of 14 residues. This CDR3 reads CSVEGTGGYNEQFF. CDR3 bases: TGCAGCGTTGAAGGGACGGGAGGGTACAATGAGCAGTTCTTC.

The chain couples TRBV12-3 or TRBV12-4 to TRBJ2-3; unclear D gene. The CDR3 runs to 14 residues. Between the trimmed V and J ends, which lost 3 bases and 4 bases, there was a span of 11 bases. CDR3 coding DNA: TGTGCCAGCAGTTTCGGACCCGGGCCAGATACGCAGTATTTT. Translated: CASSFGPGPDTQYF.

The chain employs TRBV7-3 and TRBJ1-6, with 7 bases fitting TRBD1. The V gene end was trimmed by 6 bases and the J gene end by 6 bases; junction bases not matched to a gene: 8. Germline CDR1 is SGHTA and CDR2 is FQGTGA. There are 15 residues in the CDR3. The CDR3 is CASRTRDSFNSPLHF. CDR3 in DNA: TGTGCCAGCAGGACGCGGGACAGTTTTAATTCACCCCTCCACTTT.

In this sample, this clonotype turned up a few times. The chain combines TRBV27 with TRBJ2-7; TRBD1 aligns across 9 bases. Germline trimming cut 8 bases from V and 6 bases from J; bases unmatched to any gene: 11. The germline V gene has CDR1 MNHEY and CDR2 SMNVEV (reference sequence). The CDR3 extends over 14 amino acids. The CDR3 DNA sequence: TGTGCCAGCTATGGACAGGGGAGACCTCGCGAGCAGTACTTC. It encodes CASYGQGRPREQYF.

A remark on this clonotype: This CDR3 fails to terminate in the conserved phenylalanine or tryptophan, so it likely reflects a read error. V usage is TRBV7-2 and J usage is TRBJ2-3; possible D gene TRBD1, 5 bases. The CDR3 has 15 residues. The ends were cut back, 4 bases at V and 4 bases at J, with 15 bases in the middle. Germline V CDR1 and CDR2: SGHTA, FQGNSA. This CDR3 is CASSSRGALPDTQYC. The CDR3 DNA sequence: TGTGCCAGCAGCTCCCGTGGGGCGCTCCCAGATACGCAGTATTGT.

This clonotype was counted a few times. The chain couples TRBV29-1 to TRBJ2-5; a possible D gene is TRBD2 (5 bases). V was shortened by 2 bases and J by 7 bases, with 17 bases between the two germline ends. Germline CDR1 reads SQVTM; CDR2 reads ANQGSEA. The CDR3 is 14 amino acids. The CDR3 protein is CSVELGALKGTQYF. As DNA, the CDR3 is TGCAGCGTTGAATTGGGAGCCCTCAAAGGGACCCAGTACTTC.

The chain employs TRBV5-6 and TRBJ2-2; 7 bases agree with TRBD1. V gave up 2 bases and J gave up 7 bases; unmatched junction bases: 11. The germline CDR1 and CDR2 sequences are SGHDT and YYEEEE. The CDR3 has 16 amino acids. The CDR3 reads CASSLGVEGAGGELFF. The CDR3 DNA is TGTGCCAGCAGCTTAGGGGTTGAGGGGGCCGGCGGGGAGCTGTTTTTT.

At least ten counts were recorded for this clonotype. The CDR3 sequence: CASSRVTRDWGNEQFF. DNA for the CDR3: TGCGCCAGCAGCCGCGTAACTAGGGACTGGGGCAATGAGCAGTTCTTC. The V gene is TRBV4-3, the J gene TRBJ2-1, with a weak D call TRBD2 (6 bases). Germline assignment: CDR1 LGHNA and CDR2 YSLEER. Trimming removed 4 bases from V and 6 bases from J, with 19 bases in between. The CDR3 runs 16 residues.

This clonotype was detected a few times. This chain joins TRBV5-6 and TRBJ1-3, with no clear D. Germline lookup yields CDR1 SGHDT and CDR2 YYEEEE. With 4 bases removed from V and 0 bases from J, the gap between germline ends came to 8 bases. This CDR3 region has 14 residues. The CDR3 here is CASSKTGSGNTIYF. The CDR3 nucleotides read TGTGCCAGCAGCAAGACGGGCTCTGGAAACACCATATATTTT.

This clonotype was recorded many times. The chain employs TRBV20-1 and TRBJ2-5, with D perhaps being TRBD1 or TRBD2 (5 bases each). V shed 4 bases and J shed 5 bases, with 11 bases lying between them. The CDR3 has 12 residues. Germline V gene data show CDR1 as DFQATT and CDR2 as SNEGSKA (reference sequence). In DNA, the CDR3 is TGCAGTGCTAACACAGAGGGGGAGACCCAGTACTTC. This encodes CSANTEGETQYF.

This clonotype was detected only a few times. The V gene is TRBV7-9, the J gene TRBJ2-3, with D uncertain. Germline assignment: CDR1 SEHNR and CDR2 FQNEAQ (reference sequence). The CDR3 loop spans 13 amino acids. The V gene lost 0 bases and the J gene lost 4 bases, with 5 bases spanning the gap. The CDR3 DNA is TGTGCCAGCAGCTTAGCTAGATCAGATACGCAGTATTTT. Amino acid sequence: CASSLARSDTQYF.

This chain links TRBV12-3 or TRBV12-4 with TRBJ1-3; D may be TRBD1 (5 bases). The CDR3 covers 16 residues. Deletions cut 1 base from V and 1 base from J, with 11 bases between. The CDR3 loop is CASSLDRRVSGNTIYF. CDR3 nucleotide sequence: TGTGCCAGCAGTTTAGACCGCAGGGTGTCTGGAAACACCATATATTTT.

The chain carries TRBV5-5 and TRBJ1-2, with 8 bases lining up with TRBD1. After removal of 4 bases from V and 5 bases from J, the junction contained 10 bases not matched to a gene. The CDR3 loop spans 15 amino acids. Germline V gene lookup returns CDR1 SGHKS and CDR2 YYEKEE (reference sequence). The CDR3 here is CASSVPGQERYGYTF. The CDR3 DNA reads TGTGCCAGCAGCGTTCCGGGACAGGAAAGATATGGCTACACCTTC.

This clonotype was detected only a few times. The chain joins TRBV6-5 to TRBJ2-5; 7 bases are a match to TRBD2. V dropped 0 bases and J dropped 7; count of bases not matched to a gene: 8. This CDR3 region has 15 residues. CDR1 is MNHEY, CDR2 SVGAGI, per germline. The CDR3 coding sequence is TGTGCCAGCAGTTACTCTCGGACTGGGGGGGGGACCCAGTACTTC. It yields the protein CASSYSRTGGGTQYF.